The present T cell receptor beta chain was sequenced within a study of T cell responses to AZD1222 COVID-19 vaccine. Study-level points and caveats: When two AZD1222 doses had been given, Spike-specific TCR breadth and depth rose. Donors were mostly white British, more females; clonal diversity possibly underestimated. Among those given AZD1222, only five or six were seropositive at baseline.

On this clone itself: Its cognate antigen is unknown.

Trimming removed 3 bases from V and 3 bases from J, with 15 bases in between. Germline lookup yields CDR1 ENHRY and CDR2 SYGVKD. The CDR3 is 15 amino acids. Assay used: immunoSEQ multiplex PCR; TCRdb lists only in-frame clones, some missing. The sample yields more than 95,000 clones, about 90% seen once. Sequences were derived from peripheral blood, sampled on day 0 of AZD1222 vaccination. The sequence was obtained from an adult in good health. The V call is TRBV10-3, the J call TRBJ2-7; D is possibly TRBD2 (5 bases). CDR3 DNA sequence: TGTGCCATCAGTGACCCCGGACGGAGGAGCTACGAGCAGTACTTC. Translation: CAISDPGRRSYEQYF.